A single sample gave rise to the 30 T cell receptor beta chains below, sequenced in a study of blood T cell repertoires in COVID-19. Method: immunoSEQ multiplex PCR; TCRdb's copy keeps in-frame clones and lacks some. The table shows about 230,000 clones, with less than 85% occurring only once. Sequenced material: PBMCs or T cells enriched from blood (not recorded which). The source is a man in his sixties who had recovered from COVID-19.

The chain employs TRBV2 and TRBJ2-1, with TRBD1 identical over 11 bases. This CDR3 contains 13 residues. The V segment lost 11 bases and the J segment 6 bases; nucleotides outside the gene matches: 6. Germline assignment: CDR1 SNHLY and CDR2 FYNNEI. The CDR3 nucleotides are TGTGCCGTCGGGACAGGGGGTTTCAATGAGCAGTTCTTC. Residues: CAVGTGGFNEQFF.

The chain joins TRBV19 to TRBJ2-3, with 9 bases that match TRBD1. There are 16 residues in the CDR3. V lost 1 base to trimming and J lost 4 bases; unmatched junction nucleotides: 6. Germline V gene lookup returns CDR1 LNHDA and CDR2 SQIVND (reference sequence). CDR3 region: CASSIGGTGTSDTQYF. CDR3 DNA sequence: TGTGCCAGTAGTATAGGCGGGACAGGGACTTCAGATACGCAGTATTTT.

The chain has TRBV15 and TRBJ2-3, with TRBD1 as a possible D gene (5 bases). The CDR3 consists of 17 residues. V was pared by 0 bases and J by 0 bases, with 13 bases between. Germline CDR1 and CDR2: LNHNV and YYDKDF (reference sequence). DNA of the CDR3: TGTGCCACCAGCAGAGATCTGGGTGGGGCTAGCACAGATACGCAGTATTTT. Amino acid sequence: CATSRDLGGASTDTQYF. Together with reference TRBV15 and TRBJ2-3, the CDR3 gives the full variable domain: DAMVIQNPRYQVTQFGKPVTLSCSQTLNHNVMYWYQQKSSQAPKLLFHYYDKDFNNEADTPDNFQSRRPNTSFCFLDIRSPGLGDTAMYLCATSRDLGGASTDTQYFGPGTRLTVL.

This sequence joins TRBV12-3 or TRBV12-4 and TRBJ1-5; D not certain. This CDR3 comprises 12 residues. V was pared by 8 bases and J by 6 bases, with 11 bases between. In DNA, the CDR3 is TGTGCCAGCGGACTAGGGTTTCAGCCCCAGCATTTT. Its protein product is CASGLGFQPQHF.

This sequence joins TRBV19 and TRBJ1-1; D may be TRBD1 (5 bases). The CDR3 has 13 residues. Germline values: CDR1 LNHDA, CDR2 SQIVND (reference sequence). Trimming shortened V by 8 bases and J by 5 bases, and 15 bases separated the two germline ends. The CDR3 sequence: CASSTQGITEAFF. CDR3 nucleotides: TGTGCCAGTTCTACCCAGGGCATTACTGAAGCTTTCTTT.

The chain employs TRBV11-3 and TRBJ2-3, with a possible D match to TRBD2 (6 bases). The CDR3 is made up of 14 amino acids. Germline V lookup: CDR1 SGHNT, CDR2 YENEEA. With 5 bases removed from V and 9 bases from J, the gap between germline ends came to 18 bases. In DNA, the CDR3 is TGTGCCAGCAGCGAAGGAGGGACCCTGTTCACGCAGTATTTT. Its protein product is CASSEGGTLFTQYF.

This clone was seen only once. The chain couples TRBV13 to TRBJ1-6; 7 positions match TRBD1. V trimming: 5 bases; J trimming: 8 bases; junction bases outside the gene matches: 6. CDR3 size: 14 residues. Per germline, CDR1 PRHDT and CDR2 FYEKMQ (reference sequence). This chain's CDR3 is CASSRGQEDSPLHF. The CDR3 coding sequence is TGTGCCAGCAGCCGAGGACAGGAAGATTCACCCCTCCACTTT.

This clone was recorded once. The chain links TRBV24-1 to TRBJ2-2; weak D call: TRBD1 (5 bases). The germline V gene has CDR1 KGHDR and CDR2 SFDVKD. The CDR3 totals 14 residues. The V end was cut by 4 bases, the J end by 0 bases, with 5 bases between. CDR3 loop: CATSEGANTGELFF. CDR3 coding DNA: TGTGCCACCAGTGAAGGGGCGAACACCGGGGAGCTGTTTTTT.

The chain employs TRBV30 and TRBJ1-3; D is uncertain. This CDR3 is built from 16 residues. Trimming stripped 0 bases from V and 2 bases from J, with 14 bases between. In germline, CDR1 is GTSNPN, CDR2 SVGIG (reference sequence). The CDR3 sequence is CAWSVNQIYPGNTIYF. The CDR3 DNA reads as TGTGCCTGGAGTGTAAATCAGATTTATCCTGGAAACACCATATATTTT.

The CDR3 nucleotides are TGTGCCAGCAGCCCTGGCACCGACTATGGCTACACCTTC. It encodes CASSPGTDYGYTF. The rearrangement joins TRBV11-3 to TRBJ1-2; D is unclear. The CDR3 loop spans 13 amino acids. Trimming left V 5 bases short and J 3 bases short, with 10 bases between. Germline lookup yields CDR1 SGHNT and CDR2 YENEEA.

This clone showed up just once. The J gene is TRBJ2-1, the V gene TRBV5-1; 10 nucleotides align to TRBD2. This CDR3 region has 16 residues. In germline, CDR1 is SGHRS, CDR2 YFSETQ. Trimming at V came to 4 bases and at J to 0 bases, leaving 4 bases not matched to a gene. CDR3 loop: CASSILAGYSYNEQFF. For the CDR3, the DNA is TGCGCCAGCAGCATACTAGCGGGATACTCCTACAATGAGCAGTTCTTC.

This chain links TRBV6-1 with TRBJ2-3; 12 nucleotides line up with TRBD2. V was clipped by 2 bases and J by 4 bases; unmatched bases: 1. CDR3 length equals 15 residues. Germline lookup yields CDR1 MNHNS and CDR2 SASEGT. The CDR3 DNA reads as TGTGCCAGCAGTGAACTAGCGGGGGGGCCAGATACGCAGTATTTT. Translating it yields CASSELAGGPDTQYF.

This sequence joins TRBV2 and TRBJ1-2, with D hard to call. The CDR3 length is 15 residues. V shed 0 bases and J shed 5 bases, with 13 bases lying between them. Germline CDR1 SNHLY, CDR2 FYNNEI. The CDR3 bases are TGTGCCAGCAGTGAAGCGCTTTCGAGTAGTTATGGCTACACCTTC. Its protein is CASSEALSSSYGYTF.

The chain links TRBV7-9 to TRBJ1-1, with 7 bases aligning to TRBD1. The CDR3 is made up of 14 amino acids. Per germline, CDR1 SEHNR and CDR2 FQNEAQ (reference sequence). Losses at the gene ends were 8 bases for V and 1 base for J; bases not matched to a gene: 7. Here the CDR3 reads CASGGRQGNTEAFF. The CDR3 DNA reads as TGTGCCAGCGGGGGGCGACAGGGGAACACTGAAGCTTTCTTT.

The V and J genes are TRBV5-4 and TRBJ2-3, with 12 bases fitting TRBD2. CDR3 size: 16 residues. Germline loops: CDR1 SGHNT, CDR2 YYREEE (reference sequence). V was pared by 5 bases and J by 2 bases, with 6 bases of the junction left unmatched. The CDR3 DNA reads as TGTGCCAGCAGTTCCCTAGCGGGGGGGATCACAGATACGCAGTATTTT. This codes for CASSSLAGGITDTQYF.

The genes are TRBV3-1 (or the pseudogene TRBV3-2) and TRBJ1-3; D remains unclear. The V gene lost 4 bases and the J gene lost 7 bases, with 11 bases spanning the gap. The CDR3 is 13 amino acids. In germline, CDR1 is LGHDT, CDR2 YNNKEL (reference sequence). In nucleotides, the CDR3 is TGTGCCAGCAGCCTCGGACTGGAGAACACCATATATTTT. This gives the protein CASSLGLENTIYF.

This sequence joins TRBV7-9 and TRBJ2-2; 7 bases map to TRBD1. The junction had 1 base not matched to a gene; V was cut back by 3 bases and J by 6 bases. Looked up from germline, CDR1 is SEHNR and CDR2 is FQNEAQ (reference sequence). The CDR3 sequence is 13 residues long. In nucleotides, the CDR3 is TGTGCCAGCAGCTTGACAGGGCCCGGGGAGCTGTTTTTT. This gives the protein CASSLTGPGELFF. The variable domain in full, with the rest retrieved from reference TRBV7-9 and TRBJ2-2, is DTGVSQNPRHKITKRGQNVTFRCDPISEHNRLYWYRQTLGQGPEFLTYFQNEAQLEKSRLLSDRFSAERPKGSFSTLEIQRTEQGDSAMYLCASSLTGPGELFFGEGSRLTVL.

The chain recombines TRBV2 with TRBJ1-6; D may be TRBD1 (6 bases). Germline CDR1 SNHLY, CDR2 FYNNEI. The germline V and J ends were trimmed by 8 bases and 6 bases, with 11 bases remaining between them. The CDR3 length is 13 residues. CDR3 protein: CASQTGINSPLHF. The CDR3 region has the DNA TGTGCCAGCCAGACAGGAATTAATTCACCCCTCCACTTT.

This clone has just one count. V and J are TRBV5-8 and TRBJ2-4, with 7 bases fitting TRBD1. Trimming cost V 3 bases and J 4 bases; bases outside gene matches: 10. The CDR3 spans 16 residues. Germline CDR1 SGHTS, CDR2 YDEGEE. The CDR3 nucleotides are TGTGCCAGCAGCTGGACAGGAAGAAGCAAAAAAAACATTCAGTACTTC. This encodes CASSWTGRSKKNIQYF.

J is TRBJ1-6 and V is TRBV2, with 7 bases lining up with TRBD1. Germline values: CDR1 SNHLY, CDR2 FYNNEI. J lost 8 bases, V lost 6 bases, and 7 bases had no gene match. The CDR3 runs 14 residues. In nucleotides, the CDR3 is TGTGCCAGCAGGGGGACAGTAGTGGATTCACCCCTCCACTTT. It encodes CASRGTVVDSPLHF. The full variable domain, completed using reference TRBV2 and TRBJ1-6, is EPEVTQTPSHQVTQMGQEVILRCVPISNHLYFYWYRQILGQKVEFLVSFYNNEISEKSEIFDDQFSVERPDGSNFTLKIRSTKLEDSAMYFCASRGTVVDSPLHFGNGTRLTVT.

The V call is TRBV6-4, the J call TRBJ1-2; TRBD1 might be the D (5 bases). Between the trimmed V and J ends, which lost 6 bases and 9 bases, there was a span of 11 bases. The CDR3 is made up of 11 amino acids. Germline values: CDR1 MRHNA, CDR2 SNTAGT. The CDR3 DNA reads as TGTGCCAGCAGCATGGCAGGGCGCTACACCTTC. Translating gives CASSMAGRYTF.

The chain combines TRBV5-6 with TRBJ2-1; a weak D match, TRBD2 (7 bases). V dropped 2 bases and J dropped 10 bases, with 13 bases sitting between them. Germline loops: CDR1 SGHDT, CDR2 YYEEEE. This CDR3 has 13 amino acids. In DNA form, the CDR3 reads TGTGCCAGCAGCTTCTGGGGGGGGCCGGAGCAGTTCTTC. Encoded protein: CASSFWGGPEQFF.

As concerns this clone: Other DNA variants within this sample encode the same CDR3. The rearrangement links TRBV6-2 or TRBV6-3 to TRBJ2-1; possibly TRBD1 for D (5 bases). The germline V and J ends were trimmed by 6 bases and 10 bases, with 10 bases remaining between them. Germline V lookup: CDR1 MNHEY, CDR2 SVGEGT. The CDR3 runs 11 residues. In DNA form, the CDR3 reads TGTGCCAGCAGCCCTGGACACGAGCAGTTCTTC. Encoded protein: CASSPGHEQFF.

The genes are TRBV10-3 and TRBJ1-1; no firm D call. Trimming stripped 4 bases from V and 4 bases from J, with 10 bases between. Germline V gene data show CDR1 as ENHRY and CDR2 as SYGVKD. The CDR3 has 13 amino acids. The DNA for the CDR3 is TGTGCCATCAGTGGACGAGGTTCCACTGAAGCTTTCTTT. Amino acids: CAISGRGSTEAFF.

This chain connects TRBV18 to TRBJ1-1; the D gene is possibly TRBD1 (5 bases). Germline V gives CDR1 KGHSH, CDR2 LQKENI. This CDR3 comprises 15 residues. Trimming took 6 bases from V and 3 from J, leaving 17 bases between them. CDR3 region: CASSGVLGVDTEAFF. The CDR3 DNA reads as TGTGCCAGCTCCGGCGTCCTAGGGGTTGACACTGAAGCTTTCTTT. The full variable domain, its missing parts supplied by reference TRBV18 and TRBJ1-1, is NAGVMQNPRHLVRRRGQEARLRCSPMKGHSHVYWYRQLPEEGLKFMVYLQKENIIDESGMPKERFSAEFPKEGPSILRIQQVVRGDSAAYFCASSGVLGVDTEAFFGQGTRLTVV.

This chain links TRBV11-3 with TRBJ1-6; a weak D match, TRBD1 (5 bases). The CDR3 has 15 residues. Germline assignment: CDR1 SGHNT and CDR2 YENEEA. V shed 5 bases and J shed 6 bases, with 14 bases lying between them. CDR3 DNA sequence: TGTGCCAGCAGCCCCCGGGACGGGGGTAATTCACCCCTCCACTTT. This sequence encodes CASSPRDGGNSPLHF.

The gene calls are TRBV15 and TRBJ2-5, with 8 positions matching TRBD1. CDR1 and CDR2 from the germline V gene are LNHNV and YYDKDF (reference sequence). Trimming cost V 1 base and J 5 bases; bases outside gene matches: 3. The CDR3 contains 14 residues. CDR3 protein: CATSRGGQEETQYF. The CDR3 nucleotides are TGTGCCACCAGCAGAGGGGGACAGGAGGAGACCCAGTACTTC.

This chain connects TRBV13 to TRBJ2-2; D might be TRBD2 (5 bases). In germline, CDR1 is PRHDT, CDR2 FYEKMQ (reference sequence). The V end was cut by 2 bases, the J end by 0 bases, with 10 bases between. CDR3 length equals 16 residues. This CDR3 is CASSLRQAANTGELFF. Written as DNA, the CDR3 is TGTGCCAGCAGCTTACGGCAAGCGGCGAACACCGGGGAGCTGTTTTTT. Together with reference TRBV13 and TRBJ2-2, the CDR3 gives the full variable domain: AAGVIQSPRHLIKEKRETATLKCYPIPRHDTVYWYQQGPGQDPQFLISFYEKMQSDKGSIPDRFSAQQFSDYHSELNMSSLELGDSALYFCASSLRQAANTGELFFGEGSRLTVL.

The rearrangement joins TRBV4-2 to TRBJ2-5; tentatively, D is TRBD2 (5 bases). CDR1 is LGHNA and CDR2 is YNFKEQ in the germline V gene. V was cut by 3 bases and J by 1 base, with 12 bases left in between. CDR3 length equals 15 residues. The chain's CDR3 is CASSQLSGFQETQYF. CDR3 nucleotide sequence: TGTGCCAGCAGCCAGTTATCGGGATTCCAAGAGACCCAGTACTTC.

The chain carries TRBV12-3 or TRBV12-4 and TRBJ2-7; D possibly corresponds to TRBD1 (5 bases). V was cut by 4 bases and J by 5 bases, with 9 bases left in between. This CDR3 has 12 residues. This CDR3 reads CASSWSGNEQYF. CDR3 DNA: TGTGCCAGCAGTTGGTCAGGGAACGAGCAGTACTTC.